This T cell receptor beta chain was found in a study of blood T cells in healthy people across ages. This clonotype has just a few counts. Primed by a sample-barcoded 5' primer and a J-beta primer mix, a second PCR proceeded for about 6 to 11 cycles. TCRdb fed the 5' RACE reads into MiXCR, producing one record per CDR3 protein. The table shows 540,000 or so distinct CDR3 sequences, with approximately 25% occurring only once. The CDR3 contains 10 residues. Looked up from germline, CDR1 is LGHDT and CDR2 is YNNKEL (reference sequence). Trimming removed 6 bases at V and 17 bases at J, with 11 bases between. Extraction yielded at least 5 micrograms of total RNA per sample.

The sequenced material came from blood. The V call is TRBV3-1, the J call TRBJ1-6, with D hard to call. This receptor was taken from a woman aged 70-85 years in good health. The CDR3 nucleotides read TGTGCCAGCAGAGAAGGATTGGTCCACTTT. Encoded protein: CASREGLVHF. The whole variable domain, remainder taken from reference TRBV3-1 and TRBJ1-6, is DTAVSQTPKYLVTQMGNDKSIKCEQNLGHDTMYWYKQDSKKFLKIMFSYNNKELIINETVPNRFSPKSPDKAHLNLHINSLELGDSAVYFCASREGLVHFGNGTRLTVT.